These T cell receptor beta chains were read from a single sample in a study of blood T cell repertoires in COVID-19. Clones were read by immunoSEQ multiplex PCR, and TCRdb kept only the in-frame ones, dropping some. This sample has 150,000 or so clones, with 78% found just once. Sequencing was performed on PBMCs or T cells enriched from blood (not recorded which). Source of these receptors: a woman in her 50s who had recovered from COVID-19. Both conserved end residues are part of each CDR3. A D gene is named only where the DNA matches it firmly. Clone size, where shown, is once, few, many, or a class for clones that have expanded.

DNA	CDR3	J	V	size	D
TGCAGCGTTCCGGGAGCGGGGGGGGAGACCCAGTACTTC	CSVPGAGGETQYF	TRBJ2-5	TRBV29-1	few	TRBD2
TGTGCCACCATGAGGGATCCTCGTAGCAATCAGCCCCAGCATTTT	CATMRDPRSNQPQHF	TRBJ1-5	TRBV15	NA	NA
TGTGCCAGCAGTCCCGGGTGGCTCCGCGGGGAGACCCAGTACTTC	CASSPGWLRGETQYF	TRBJ2-5	TRBV2	NA	NA
TGTGCCAGTAGTATTTTGGAGCGGGGATTCGATGAGCAGTTCTTC	CASSILERGFDEQFF	TRBJ2-1	TRBV19	NA	TRBD2
TGTGCCAGCAGCTCACAGGGAATGAACACCGGGGAGCTGTTTTTT	CASSSQGMNTGELFF	TRBJ2-2	TRBV11-3	NA	NA
TGTGCCATCGCTAATCCTGGACAGGGGGTAGGTGAAGCTTTCTTT	CAIANPGQGVGEAFF	TRBJ1-1	TRBV28	NA	TRBD1
TGCGCCAGCTCCCGCGTCGAGGGCCTTGTCGGGGAGCTGTTTTTT	CASSRVEGLVGELFF	TRBJ2-2	TRBV4-1	NA	NA
TGCAGCGTTGAACCCCAACAAGGAGTTAGCTCCTACAATGAGCAGTTCTTC	CSVEPQQGVSSYNEQFF	TRBJ2-1	TRBV29-1	NA	NA
TGTGCCAGCTCACCCCAGTCGGGGAATCAGCCCCAGCATTTT	CASSPQSGNQPQHF	TRBJ1-5	TRBV18	NA	NA
TGCAGCGCTGATGGACTTCCCCCTAGGGACGAGCAGTACTTC	CSADGLPPRDEQYF	TRBJ2-7	TRBV29-1	NA	NA
TGTGCCAGCAGCCAAGAAAGTTGGAGGGGGCATACTGAAGCTTTCTTT	CASSQESWRGHTEAFF	TRBJ1-1	TRBV14	NA	TRBD1
TGTGCCAGCAGTATGACAGGGGCTGAAGCTTTCTTT	CASSMTGAEAFF	TRBJ1-1	TRBV25-1	NA	TRBD1
TGTGCCAGCTCACCAAGGGGGCAAGATAATTCACCCCTCCACTTT	CASSPRGQDNSPLHF	TRBJ1-6	TRBV18	NA	TRBD1
TGTGCCTGGAGTGTGGAGGGGAATCAGCCCCAGCATTTT	CAWSVEGNQPQHF	TRBJ1-5	TRBV30	NA	NA
TGCGCCAGCAGCCCGGGGGGTGATGAGACCCAGTACTTC	CASSPGGDETQYF	TRBJ2-5	TRBV5-1	NA	TRBD2
TGTGCCAGTCAAGGAGGGGGCGGATATAGCAATCAGCCCCAGCATTTT	CASQGGGGYSNQPQHF	TRBJ1-5	TRBV19	NA	TRBD1
TGTGCCAGTAGCTCCCCGGGAGACAGTGGTGAAAAACTGTTTTTT	CASSSPGDSGEKLFF	TRBJ1-4	TRBV19	NA	NA
TGCGCCAGCAGCCAAGTTGTCGGCGGCTGGGGAAACACCATATATTTT	CASSQVVGGWGNTIYF	TRBJ1-3	TRBV4-1	few	NA
TGTGCCAGCAGCCCGGGGGGCGGTGGCTACACCTTC	CASSPGGGGYTF	TRBJ1-2	TRBV9	NA	NA
TGTGCCAGTAGTTCGGGAGAGACCCAGTACTTC	CASSSGETQYF	TRBJ2-5	TRBV19	NA	NA
TGTGCCAGCAGCTTATCGGGGGGCGATCAGCCCCAGCATTTT	CASSLSGGDQPQHF	TRBJ1-5	TRBV7-9	NA	NA
TGTGCCAGCAGTTTAGGAACAGGGATCTATGGCTACACCTTC	CASSLGTGIYGYTF	TRBJ1-2	TRBV28	NA	NA